What follows are 30 T cell receptor beta chains derived from one specimen sequenced in a study of cytomegalovirus exposure and HLA in healthy donors. Researchers ran the PCR with 60 Vbeta and 13 Jbeta primers. TCRdb's copy holds only in-frame clones and misses some; the assay was immunoSEQ multiplex PCR. The sample records roughly 180,000 clones, over 70% being singletons. Sequences were obtained from PBMCs. These receptors all come from a young woman in good health and CMV-seropositive.

J is TRBJ2-1 and V is TRBV2; 13 bases are shared with TRBD2. This CDR3 contains 16 residues. V lost 3 bases, J lost 6 bases, and 5 bases stayed unmatched. CDR1 and CDR2 from the germline V gene are SNHLY and FYNNEI. CDR3 sequence (DNA): TGTGCCAGCAGTGACGGACTAGCGGGAGTCGTCAATGAGCAGTTCTTC. It yields the protein CASSDGLAGVVNEQFF. Based on the CDR3 plus reference TRBV2 and TRBJ2-1, the full variable domain is EPEVTQTPSHQVTQMGQEVILRCVPISNHLYFYWYRQILGQKVEFLVSFYNNEISEKSEIFDDQFSVERPDGSNFTLKIRSTKLEDSAMYFCASSDGLAGVVNEQFFGPGTRLTVL.

The V gene is TRBV28, the J gene TRBJ1-1, with D perhaps TRBD1 (6 bases). V lost 9 bases, J lost 3 bases, and 14 bases lay in between. This CDR3 comprises 13 residues. Germline V gene lookup returns CDR1 MDHEN and CDR2 SYDVKM. In DNA, the CDR3 is TGTGCCAGTGTTCGAGGGGGGGACACTGAAGCTTTCTTT. Translation: CASVRGGDTEAFF.

This clone was observed at least ten times. Other DNA sequences in the same sample also yield this CDR3. The V gene is TRBV25-1, the J gene TRBJ2-5; D gene uncertain. Germline V gene lookup returns CDR1 MGHDK and CDR2 SYGVNS. Trimming left V 2 bases short and J 0 bases short, with 7 bases between. This CDR3 region has 14 residues. CDR3 nucleotides: TGTGCCAGCAGTGAACGAGGCCACCAAGAGACCCAGTACTTC. This codes for CASSERGHQETQYF.

The genes are TRBV18 and TRBJ1-4, with 9 nucleotides matching TRBD1. The germline CDR1 and CDR2 sequences are KGHSH and LQKENI. The CDR3 is made up of 16 amino acids. J was trimmed by 0 bases and V by 6 bases; bases with no gene match: 5. The CDR3 DNA is TGTGCCAGCTCGCTACAGGGGGCAGCAACTAATGAAAAACTGTTTTTT. Residues: CASSLQGAATNEKLFF.

The rearrangement links TRBV28 to TRBJ2-3; D call uncertain. The CDR3 has 17 residues. Germline loops: CDR1 MDHEN, CDR2 SYDVKM. V was cut by 4 bases and J by 0 bases, with 17 bases left in between. The chain's CDR3 is CASSSNSFTSSTDTQYF. The CDR3 region has the DNA TGTGCCAGCAGTTCTAACAGCTTTACCTCTAGCACAGATACGCAGTATTTT.

V gene TRBV10-3 combines with J gene TRBJ1-1; 8 bases map to TRBD1. The CDR3 sequence is 14 residues long. V shed 6 bases and J 4 bases; nucleotides not matched to a gene: 7. Germline CDR1 is ENHRY and CDR2 is SYGVKD. CDR3 nucleotides: TGTGCCATCAGCCCCGCACAGGGGGGCACTGAAGCTTTCTTT. This translates into CAISPAQGGTEAFF.

The chain uses TRBV6-6 and TRBJ1-1; no definite D call. The CDR3 runs 13 residues. Germline lookup yields CDR1 MNHNY and CDR2 SVGAGI (reference sequence). V was pared by 5 bases and J by 5 bases, with 12 bases between. This CDR3 reads CASSPTARTEAFF. For the CDR3, the DNA is TGTGCCAGCAGTCCGACGGCGAGGACTGAAGCTTTCTTT.

This chain links TRBV6-1 with TRBJ2-7, with TRBD2 matching over 13 bases. The germline V gene has CDR1 MNHNS and CDR2 SASEGT. The junction had 6 bases not matched to a gene; V was cut back by 7 bases and J by 6 bases. This CDR3 region has 14 residues. CDR3 sequence (DNA): TGTGCCAGCACCGGGACTAGCGGGATCGGCGAGCAGTACTTC. Its protein is CASTGTSGIGEQYF.

This CDR3 reads CASSEPSGSGSNEQFF. The CDR3 DNA reads as TGCGCCAGCAGTGAGCCCTCGGGTAGCGGGTCCAATGAGCAGTTCTTC. The V gene is TRBV10-1, the J gene TRBJ2-1; 7 bases align to TRBD2. Germline CDR1 and CDR2: WNHNN and SYGVQD (reference sequence). There are 16 residues in the CDR3. V was pared by 2 bases and J by 6 bases, with 10 bases of the junction left unmatched.

The chain couples TRBV28 to TRBJ2-3, with D possibly TRBD1 on 5 matching bases. Looked up from germline, CDR1 is MDHEN and CDR2 is SYDVKM. The CDR3 is made up of 12 amino acids. V was cut by 5 bases and J by 4 bases, with 7 bases left in between. The CDR3 region has the DNA TGTGCCAGCAGTCCCAGGGCAGATACGCAGTATTTT. Residues: CASSPRADTQYF. The variable domain in full, completed from reference TRBV28 and TRBJ2-3, reads DVKVTQSSRYLVKRTGEKVFLECVQDMDHENMFWYRQDPGLGLRLIYFSYDVKMKEKGDIPEGYSVSREKKERFSLILESASTNQTSMYLCASSPRADTQYFGPGTRLTVL.

J is TRBJ2-1 and V is TRBV6-6; 7 bases fit TRBD2. The CDR3 covers 15 residues. Germline CDR1 and CDR2: MNHNY and SVGAGI (reference sequence). J gave up 4 bases and V 2 bases, and 5 bases lay outside the gene matches. The CDR3 reads CASSYLGDYYNEQFF. The CDR3 nucleotides are TGTGCCAGCAGTTACCTGGGGGACTATTACAATGAGCAGTTCTTC.

V usage is TRBV11-2 and J usage is TRBJ2-1; 9 nucleotides agree with TRBD2. This CDR3 is 14 amino acids long. Germline trimming cut 3 bases from V and 4 bases from J; bases unmatched to any gene: 1. Germline lookup yields CDR1 SGHAT and CDR2 FQNNGV. This chain's CDR3 is CASSFTSGYNEQFF. The CDR3 DNA follows: TGTGCCAGCAGCTTCACTAGCGGGTACAATGAGCAGTTCTTC.

The chain uses TRBV9 and TRBJ2-3; the D gene is possibly TRBD1 (6 bases). The CDR3 is 15 residues long. Germline CDR1 is SGDLS and CDR2 is YYNGEE. With 0 bases removed from V and 3 bases from J, the gap between germline ends came to 11 bases. The CDR3 loop reads CASSVEGVGTDTQYF. The CDR3, as DNA: TGTGCCAGCAGCGTAGAGGGGGTCGGGACAGATACGCAGTATTTT. Full variable domain (outside the CDR3, taken from reference TRBV9 and TRBJ2-3): DSGVTQTPKHLITATGQRVTLRCSPRSGDLSVYWYQQSLDQGLQFLIQYYNGEERAKGNILERFSAQQFPDLHSELNLSSLELGDSALYFCASSVEGVGTDTQYFGPGTRLTVL.

As to this clone: The DNA is omitted, as the CDR3 cannot be located on it reliably, and the CDR3 follows TCRdb's listing. This chain joins TRBV5-1 and TRBJ2-1; the table's TRBD2 call for D was not verified on the DNA. The germline V gene encodes CDR1 SGHRS and CDR2 YFSETQ. The CDR3 comprises 17 residues, both ends counted. CDR3 in amino acids: CASSGRVAGGAYNEQLF.

Only one count was recorded for this clone. This chain joins TRBV7-9 and TRBJ2-7; 7 nucleotides agree with TRBD2. Germline lookup yields CDR1 SEHNR and CDR2 FQNEAQ (reference sequence). The V gene end was trimmed by 5 bases and the J gene end by 2 bases; junction bases not matched to a gene: 9. The CDR3 runs 15 residues. The CDR3 nucleotides are TGTGCCAGCAGCCCCACCCCTAGCGGCACCTACGAGCAGTACTTC. Translated: CASSPTPSGTYEQYF.

V and J are TRBV29-1 and TRBJ2-7, with TRBD1 identical over 7 bases. Trimming took 5 bases from V and 4 from J; bases not matched to a gene: 8. The CDR3 has 13 residues. Germline-derived CDR1 and CDR2 are SQVTM and ANQGSEA. The CDR3 bases are TGCAGCGTTTTATACGGCAGGGGGTACGAGCAGTACTTC. Its protein product is CSVLYGRGYEQYF.

The chain is built from TRBV9 and TRBJ2-7; perhaps TRBD2 as D (6 bases). This CDR3 region has 15 residues. Germline CDR1 is SGDLS and CDR2 is YYNGEE. Trimming stripped 2 bases from V and 3 bases from J, with 15 bases between. The DNA for the CDR3 is TGTGCCAGCAGCGTTCGGGACTCCCGAGGCTACGAGCAGTACTTC. It yields the protein CASSVRDSRGYEQYF.

The rearrangement links TRBV28 to TRBJ1-5; D possibly corresponds to TRBD1 (5 bases). Trimming removed 5 bases from V and 7 bases from J, with 12 bases in between. Germline values: CDR1 MDHEN, CDR2 SYDVKM. CDR3 length: 13 residues. DNA of the CDR3: TGTGCCAGCAGTCGGGCAGGGCTGCAGCCCCAGCATTTT. Protein: CASSRAGLQPQHF.

A note on this clone: The sample holds other DNA sequences that translate to the same CDR3. The V and J genes are TRBV5-1 and TRBJ2-2; D gene unclear. Trimming shortened V by 0 bases and J by 4 bases, and 4 bases separated the two germline ends. This CDR3 has 13 amino acids. Germline V gene lookup returns CDR1 SGHRS and CDR2 YFSETQ. The chain's CDR3 is CASSLVSTGELFF. CDR3 coding DNA: TGCGCCAGCAGCTTGGTTAGCACCGGGGAGCTGTTTTTT.

J is TRBJ2-1 and V is TRBV27, with 8 bases matching TRBD2. V was pared by 8 bases and J by 3 bases, with 6 bases of the junction left unmatched. CDR1 and CDR2 (germline): MNHEY, SMNVEV (reference sequence). The CDR3 spans 14 residues. The CDR3 spells CASAGGLDYNEQFF. In DNA form, the CDR3 reads TGTGCCAGCGCCGGGGGACTAGACTACAATGAGCAGTTCTTC.

J is TRBJ2-1 and V is TRBV6-1; D is uncertain. V lost 8 bases to trimming and J lost 0 bases, with 11 bases between them. Germline-derived CDR1 and CDR2 are MNHNS and SASEGT. CDR3 size: 14 residues. The CDR3 DNA sequence: TGTGCCAGCTCGCAACCGAGCTCCTACAATGAGCAGTTCTTC. This encodes CASSQPSSYNEQFF.

The gene calls are TRBV28 and TRBJ2-6; tentatively, D is TRBD2 (6 bases). Germline values: CDR1 MDHEN, CDR2 SYDVKM. This CDR3 is built from 16 residues. Trimming left V 10 bases short and J 2 bases short, with 18 bases between. CDR3 region: CATRGLQIPGANVLTF. In DNA, the CDR3 is TGTGCCACCCGGGGGTTGCAGATTCCTGGGGCCAACGTCCTGACTTTC.

The gene calls are TRBV7-2 and TRBJ2-7; D gene uncertain. Trimming stripped 3 bases from V and 0 bases from J, with 6 bases between. This CDR3 is built from 13 residues. CDR1 is SGHTA and CDR2 is FQGNSA in the germline V gene. For the CDR3, the DNA is TGTGCCAGCAGCTTTTCTACCTCCTACGAGCAGTACTTC. This gives the protein CASSFSTSYEQYF.

This clone has just one count. The chain combines TRBV29-1 with TRBJ2-3; 9 positions agree with TRBD2. Germline CDR1 is SQVTM and CDR2 is ANQGSEA. The CDR3 spans 15 residues. V shed 6 bases and J 0 bases; nucleotides not matched to a gene: 7. CDR3 sequence: CSVARTSESTDTQYF. The DNA of the CDR3 is TGCAGCGTAGCTAGGACTAGCGAAAGCACAGATACGCAGTATTTT.

The chain links TRBV11-3 to TRBJ2-3, with TRBD1 matching 7 bases. CDR3 length: 13 residues. Germline CDR1 SGHNT, CDR2 YENEEA. Losses at the gene ends were 5 bases for V and 7 bases for J; bases not matched to a gene: 6. CDR3 DNA: TGTGCCAGCAGCCGGTACAGGGGAAATACGCAGTATTTT. It is translated as CASSRYRGNTQYF.

The chain combines TRBV7-6 with TRBJ1-1; 7 bases are shared with TRBD1. J lost 4 bases, V lost 5 bases, and 7 bases had no gene match. This CDR3 contains 14 residues. Germline loops: CDR1 SGHVS, CDR2 FNYEAQ. This CDR3 is CASSLGQEGTEAFF. CDR3 nucleotide sequence: TGTGCCAGCAGCCTTGGACAGGAGGGCACTGAAGCTTTCTTT.

This clone was found once. The V and J genes are TRBV6-5 and TRBJ1-2; 7 positions agree with TRBD1. Trimming removed 7 bases from V and 2 bases from J; junction bases left unmatched: 10. Germline loops: CDR1 MNHEY, CDR2 SVGAGI. The CDR3 sequence is 15 residues long. The CDR3 nucleotides read TGTGCCAGCACCCTCGGACAGGCTCTGAACTATGGCTACACCTTC. Translation gives CASTLGQALNYGYTF.

In this sample, this clone turned up a few times. The chain carries TRBV6-5 and TRBJ2-7; TRBD2 matches 9 bases. CDR3 length: 16 amino acids. Trimming took 2 bases from V and 2 from J; bases not matched to a gene: 7. Germline CDR1 is MNHEY and CDR2 is SVGAGI. CDR3: CASSYTDRGRAYEQYF. CDR3 DNA: TGTGCCAGCAGTTACACTGATCGCGGGAGGGCCTACGAGCAGTACTTC.

This clone appeared a few times. This chain joins TRBV7-2 and TRBJ1-4; D unclear. CDR3 length: 15 amino acids. Germline assignment: CDR1 SGHTA and CDR2 FQGNSA. V was shortened by 4 bases and J by 1 base, with 10 bases between the two germline ends. The CDR3 reads CASSSGAGTNEKLFF. The DNA of the CDR3 is TGTGCCAGCAGCTCGGGCGCGGGAACTAATGAAAAACTGTTTTTT.

In DNA, the CDR3 is TGTGCCAGCAGCCCGACGACTAGCGGGAGTTGGTATGGGACCCAGTACTTC. It codes for CASSPTTSGSWYGTQYF. The chain combines TRBV7-7 with TRBJ2-5, with TRBD2 matching over 12 bases. The CDR3 covers 17 residues. From germline, CDR1 is SSHAT and CDR2 FNYEAQ (reference sequence). J lost 7 bases, V lost 5 bases, and 14 bases had no gene match.